These 5 T cell receptor beta chains originate from one sample sequenced in a study of Ad26.COV2.S vaccination and SARS-CoV-2 variants. The table came from immunoSEQ multiplex PCR; TCRdb's copy has only in-frame clones and leaves some out. The top ten hold about 3% of the sample, which has roughly 320,000 clones, around 86% seen once. The treatment is: over 15 received Ad26.COV2.S at low or high dose, single or two shots; about five received placebo; per-sample allocation not given. Samples were taken on day 63 after the first vaccine or placebo injection. The sample was peripheral blood, taken in a trial of Ad26.COV2.S vaccine versus placebo. Receptors were obtained from a person aged 18-60 years who received the Ad26.COV2.S COVID-19 vaccine or a placebo.

This chain uses TRBV6-4 with TRBJ2-2; tentatively, D is TRBD2 (5 bases). There are 13 residues in the CDR3. V shed 5 bases and J shed 4 bases, with 8 bases lying between them. CDR1 and CDR2 from the germline V gene are MRHNA and SNTAGT. The CDR3 DNA follows: TGTGCCAGCAGTTCGGACTTCACCGGGGAGCTGTTTTTT. Its protein is CASSSDFTGELFF.

The chain has TRBV5-5 and TRBJ2-2, with D unresolved. Germline-derived CDR1 and CDR2 are SGHKS and YYEKEE (reference sequence). V lost 0 bases, J lost 4 bases, and 10 bases lay in between. The CDR3 spans 15 residues. The DNA for the CDR3 is TGTGCCAGCAGCTTGGCCCCTGGTCTCACCGGGGAGCTGTTTTTT. Residues: CASSLAPGLTGELFF.

The CDR3 loop reads CASSIGPQDLTGNTIYF. The CDR3 DNA reads TGTGCCAGTAGTATTGGCCCGCAGGACCTCACTGGAAACACCATATATTTT. J is TRBJ1-3 and V is TRBV19; D unresolved. In germline, CDR1 is LNHDA, CDR2 SQIVND (reference sequence). This CDR3 is 17 amino acids long. The V and J ends lost 3 bases and 2 bases respectively, with 17 bases between them.

This chain connects TRBV7-9 to TRBJ2-7; 7 bases match TRBD1. CDR1 and CDR2 from the germline V gene are SEHNR and FQNEAQ (reference sequence). The CDR3 runs to 12 residues. Germline trimming cut 5 bases from V and 6 bases from J; bases unmatched to any gene: 4. CDR3 residues: CASSPDRVEQYF. The CDR3 DNA follows: TGTGCCAGCAGCCCCGACAGGGTCGAGCAGTACTTC.

This chain connects TRBV4-2 to TRBJ1-2; D ambiguous. The V and J ends lost 2 bases and 0 bases respectively, with 4 bases between them. The germline V gene encodes CDR1 LGHNA and CDR2 YNFKEQ. The CDR3 covers 13 residues. As DNA, the CDR3 is TGTGCCAGCAGCCAATCTGCTAACTATGGCTACACCTTC. Its protein product is CASSQSANYGYTF.